This is a list of T cell receptor beta chains from one sample in a study of T cells in Graves' hyperthyroidism and ophthalmopathy. TCRdb used MiXCR to reprocess the multiplex PCR reads, holding one entry per CDR3 protein. Among 600,000 or so distinct CDR3 sequences listed, more than 12% were seen once. Sequencing was performed on blood. The receptors shown here come from a woman between 50 and 59 years old with Graves' ophthalmopathy. CDR3s include the opening cysteine and the closing phenylalanine or tryptophan. The order of the fields is V gene, clone size, D gene, J gene, CDR3 DNA, CDR3 protein. D genes are given only for firm matches. Expanded clones get a size class; other rows say once, few or many, or leave the size out.

TRBV28	many	-	TRBJ2-7	TGTGCCAGCAGTTCCCCTACCTACGAGCAGTACTTC	CASSSPTYEQYF
TRBV28	many	TRBD2	TRBJ2-7	TGTGCCAGCAGTTCCGGACTAGCGGGAGTGGGTGAGCAGTACTTC	CASSSGLAGVGEQYF
TRBV4-3	few	TRBD2	TRBJ2-3	TGCGCCAGCAGCCAAGCCCTAGCGGGAGTAGCAGATACGCAGTATTTT	CASSQALAGVADTQYF
TRBV7-3	many	TRBD2	TRBJ2-1	TGTGCCAGCAGCCGATACAGCGGGAGCTCCTACAATGAGCAGTTCTTC	CASSRYSGSSYNEQFF
TRBV12-3/TRBV12-4	few	TRBD1	TRBJ2-3	TGTGCCAGCAGTTTACGACAGGGAGTTACAGATACGCAGTATTTT	CASSLRQGVTDTQYF
TRBV20-1	-	-	TRBJ2-7	TGCAGTGCTAGCGGGGTAGTGGGTGGGGAGCAGTACTTC	CSASGVVGGEQYF
TRBV5-1	many	TRBD1	TRBJ2-7	TGCGCCAGCAGCCTAGGGACAGGGTGGGGCGAGCAGTACTTC	CASSLGTGWGEQYF
TRBV12-3/TRBV12-4	many	TRBD2	TRBJ2-1	TGTGCCAGCAGTTTACCGGCGGGAGGGCCCCTAGAGGAGCAGTTCTTC	CASSLPAGGPLEEQFF
TRBV12-3/TRBV12-4	many	TRBD2	TRBJ2-3	TGTGCCAGCAGTTTAGAACTGGGACTAGCGGGAGTAGGTACGCAGTATTTT	CASSLELGLAGVGTQYF
TRBV7-9	few	-	TRBJ1-3	TGTGCCGGTTACTCTGGAAACACCATATATTTT	CAGYSGNTIYF
TRBV20-1	many	-	TRBJ2-5	TGCAGTGCCCGGCCGGGACAAGAGACCCAGTACTTC	CSARPGQETQYF
TRBV27	-	TRBD1	TRBJ1-5	TGTGCCAGCAGATCTACCGGGACAGGGGGGTTTCAGCCCCAGCATTTT	CASRSTGTGGFQPQHF
TRBV4-1	-	TRBD1	TRBJ1-1	TGCGCCAGCAGCCAATCGGGACAGGGTGATAGGAACACTGAAGCTTTCTTT	CASSQSGQGDRNTEAFF
TRBV7-8	-	-	TRBJ2-1	TGTGCCAGCAGCTCTCCAATACGGGACGGGGTATTCTATGAGCAGTTCTTC	CASSSPIRDGVFYEQFF
TRBV4-3	-	TRBD1	TRBJ2-3	TGCGCCAGCAGCCAAGGGACAGGGGGAAGCACAGATACGCAGTATTTT	CASSQGTGGSTDTQYF
TRBV28	many	-	TRBJ1-4	TGTGCCAGTTCGCGAACAGGGCTAGACGATGAAAAACTGTTTTTT	CASSRTGLDDEKLFF
TRBV7-9	-	TRBD1	TRBJ1-2	TGTGCCAGCAGCCCCGGACAGGCCACGAACTATGGCTACACCTTC	CASSPGQATNYGYTF
TRBV27	-	-	TRBJ1-4	TGTGCCAGCAGTTTATTGGGGAGTTCAACTAATGAAAAACTGTTTTTT	CASSLLGSSTNEKLFF
TRBV12-3/TRBV12-4	many	-	TRBJ2-7	TGTGCCAGCAGTTTGGCGAGGGGTCTCCGATACGAGCAGTACTTC	CASSLARGLRYEQYF
TRBV12-3/TRBV12-4	many	-	TRBJ1-1	TGTGCCAGCAGTTTCACGACGGAAGGCACTGAAGCTTTCTTT	CASSFTTEGTEAFF
TRBV12-3/TRBV12-4	many	TRBD1	TRBJ2-4	TGTGCCAGCAGTTTAGGGACAGGGAAGGACATTCAGTACTTC	CASSLGTGKDIQYF
TRBV4-3	-	TRBD1	TRBJ1-2	TGCGCCAGCAGCCAACCCGGGACAGGGGAGTATGGCTACACCTTC	CASSQPGTGEYGYTF
TRBV6-1	few	TRBD2	TRBJ2-7	TGTGCCACAGGTCAAGCTAGCGGGAGGGTCTACGAGCAGTACTTC	CATGQASGRVYEQYF
TRBV12-5	many	-	TRBJ1-2	TGTGCTAGTGGTTTGGCAGGGGATGGCTACACCTTC	CASGLAGDGYTF